This T cell receptor beta chain was observed in a study of blood T cell repertoires in COVID-19. This CDR3 is built from 14 residues. Germline CDR1 MNHNS, CDR2 SASEGT. V was clipped by 2 bases and J by 4 bases, with 6 bases between them. The age range of participants was about 18 to 90 years, with residence in fewer than 25 US areas. Repertoires were generated with immunoSEQ multiplex PCR, while TCRdb's copy carries only in-frame clones and drops some. The sample has 320,000 or so clones; about 85% are singletons. The sample consisted of PBMCs or T cells enriched from blood (not recorded which). The chain has TRBV6-1 and TRBJ2-6; D may be TRBD1 (5 bases). The receptor's source is a woman younger than 45 who had been exposed to COVID-19. The chain's CDR3 is CASSERGGANVLTF. CDR3 DNA: TGTGCCAGCAGTGAAAGGGGCGGGGCCAACGTCCTGACTTTC.